What follows describes a single TCR beta chain. Its antigen is still unknown. A junction boundary mismatches the germline segment, possibly from a read error. With 60 Vbeta and 13 Jbeta primers, the PCR was carried out. Libraries were prepared by immunoSEQ multiplex PCR; TCRdb keeps only in-frame clonotypes and omits some of them. Among about 110,000 clones listed, approximately 76% were seen once. The source of the sample is a study of cytomegalovirus exposure and HLA in healthy donors. Study results and caveats: Sequencing artifact likely explains a cluster of highly shared sequence variants.

This CDR3 has 15 residues. Germline CDR1 is SEHNR and CDR2 is FQNEAQ (reference sequence). Material for sequencing was PBMCs. The chain employs TRBV7-9 and TRBJ1-6; 10 bases are shared with TRBD1. This TCR came from a man younger than 35 in good health and CMV-seronegative. This CDR3 is CSSIPGQGDNSPLHF. In DNA, the CDR3 is TGTTCCAGCATCCCAGGACAGGGGGATAATTCACCCCTCCACTTT.